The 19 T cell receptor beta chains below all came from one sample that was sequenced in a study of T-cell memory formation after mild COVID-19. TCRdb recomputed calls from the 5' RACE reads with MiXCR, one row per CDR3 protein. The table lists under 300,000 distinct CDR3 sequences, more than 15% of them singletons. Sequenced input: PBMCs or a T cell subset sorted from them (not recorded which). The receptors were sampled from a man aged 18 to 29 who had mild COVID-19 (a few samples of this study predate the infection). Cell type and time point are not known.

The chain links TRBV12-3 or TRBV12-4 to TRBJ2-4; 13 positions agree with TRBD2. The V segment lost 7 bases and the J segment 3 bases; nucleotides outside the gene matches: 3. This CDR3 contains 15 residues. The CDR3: CASTWTSGGKNIQYF. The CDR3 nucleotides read TGTGCCAGCACCTGGACTAGCGGGGGCAAAAACATTCAGTACTTC.

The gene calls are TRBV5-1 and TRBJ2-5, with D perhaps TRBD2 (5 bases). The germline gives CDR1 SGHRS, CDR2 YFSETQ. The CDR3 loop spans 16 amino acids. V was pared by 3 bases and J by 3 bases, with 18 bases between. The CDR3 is CASSWTIEGLEETQYF. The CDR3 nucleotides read TGCGCCAGCAGCTGGACCATTGAGGGATTGGAAGAGACCCAGTACTTC.

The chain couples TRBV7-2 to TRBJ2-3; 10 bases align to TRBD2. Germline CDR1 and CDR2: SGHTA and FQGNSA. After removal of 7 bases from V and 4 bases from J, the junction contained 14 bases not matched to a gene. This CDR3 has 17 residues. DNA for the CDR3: TGTGCCAGCACCGCCACGCTCCTAGCGGGGGTGGCAGATACGCAGTATTTT. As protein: CASTATLLAGVADTQYF.

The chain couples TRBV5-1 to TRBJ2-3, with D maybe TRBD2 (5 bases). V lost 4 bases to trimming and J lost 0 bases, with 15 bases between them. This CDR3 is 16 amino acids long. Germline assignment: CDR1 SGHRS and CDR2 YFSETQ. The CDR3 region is CASSTRPAASTDTQYF. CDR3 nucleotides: TGCGCCAGCAGCACCCGCCCAGCGGCGAGCACAGATACGCAGTATTTT.

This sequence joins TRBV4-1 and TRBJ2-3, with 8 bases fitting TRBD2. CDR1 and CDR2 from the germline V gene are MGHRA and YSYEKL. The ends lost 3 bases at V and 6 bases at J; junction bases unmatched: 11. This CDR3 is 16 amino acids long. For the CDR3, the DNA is TGCGCCAGCAGCCATCTCCGTAGCGGGGACTCCGATACGCAGTATTTT. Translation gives CASSHLRSGDSDTQYF.

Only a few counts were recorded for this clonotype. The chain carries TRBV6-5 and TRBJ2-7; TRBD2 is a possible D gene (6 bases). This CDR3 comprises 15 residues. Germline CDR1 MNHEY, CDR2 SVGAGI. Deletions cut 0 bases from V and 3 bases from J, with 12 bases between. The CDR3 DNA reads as TGTGCCAGCAGTTACTCGTTAGCGGAGGGCTACGAGCAGTACTTC. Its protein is CASSYSLAEGYEQYF.

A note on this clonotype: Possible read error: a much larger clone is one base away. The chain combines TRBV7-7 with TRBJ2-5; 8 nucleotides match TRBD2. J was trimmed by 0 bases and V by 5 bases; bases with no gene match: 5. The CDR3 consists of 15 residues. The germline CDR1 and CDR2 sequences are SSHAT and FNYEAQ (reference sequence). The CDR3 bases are TGTGCCAGCAGCGTGCAGCGGGGGTACCAAGAGACCCAGTACTTC. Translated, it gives CASSVQRGYQETQYF.

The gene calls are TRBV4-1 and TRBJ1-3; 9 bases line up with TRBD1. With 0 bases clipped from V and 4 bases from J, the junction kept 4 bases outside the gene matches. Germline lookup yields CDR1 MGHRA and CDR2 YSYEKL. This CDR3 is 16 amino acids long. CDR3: CASSQEGGTGGNTIYF. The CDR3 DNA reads TGCGCCAGCAGCCAAGAAGGAGGGACAGGGGGAAACACCATATATTTT.

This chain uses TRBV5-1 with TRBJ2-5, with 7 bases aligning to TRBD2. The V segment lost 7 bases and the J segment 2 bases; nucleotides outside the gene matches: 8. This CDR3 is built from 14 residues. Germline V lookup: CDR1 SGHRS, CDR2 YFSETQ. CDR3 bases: TGCGCCAGCGGGGGGGGGAACGGTCAAGAGACCCAGTACTTC. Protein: CASGGGNGQETQYF.

The CDR3 DNA reads TGCGCCAGCAGCCAAGAGCCCGGGCCCCAGTCGAATACGCAGTATTTT. This codes for CASSQEPGPQSNTQYF. The chain uses TRBV4-1 and TRBJ2-3; D gene ambiguous. Germline V lookup: CDR1 MGHRA, CDR2 YSYEKL. Trimming shortened V by 0 bases and J by 7 bases, and 17 bases separated the two germline ends. The CDR3 length is 16 residues.

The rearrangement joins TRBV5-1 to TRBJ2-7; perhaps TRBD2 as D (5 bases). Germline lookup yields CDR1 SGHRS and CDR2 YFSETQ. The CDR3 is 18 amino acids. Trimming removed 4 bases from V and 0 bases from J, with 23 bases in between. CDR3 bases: TGCGCCAGCAGCAAACCAGCCTTCCGGGGTAAGAGCTCCTACGAGCAGTACGTC. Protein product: CASSKPAFRGKSSYEQYV.

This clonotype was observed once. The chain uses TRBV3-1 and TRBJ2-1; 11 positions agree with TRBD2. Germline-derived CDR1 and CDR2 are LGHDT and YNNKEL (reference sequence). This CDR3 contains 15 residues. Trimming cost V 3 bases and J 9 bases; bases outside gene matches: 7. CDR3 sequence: CASSQNSGGAGEQFF. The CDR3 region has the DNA TGTGCCAGCAGCCAGAATAGCGGGGGGGCTGGTGAGCAGTTCTTC.

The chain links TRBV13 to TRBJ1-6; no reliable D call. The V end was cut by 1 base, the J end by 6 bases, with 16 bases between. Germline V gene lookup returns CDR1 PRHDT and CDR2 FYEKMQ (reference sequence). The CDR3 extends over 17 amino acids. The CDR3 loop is CASSLAGVAFGNSPLHF. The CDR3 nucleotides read TGTGCCAGCAGCTTAGCCGGGGTAGCATTTGGTAATTCACCCCTCCACTTT.

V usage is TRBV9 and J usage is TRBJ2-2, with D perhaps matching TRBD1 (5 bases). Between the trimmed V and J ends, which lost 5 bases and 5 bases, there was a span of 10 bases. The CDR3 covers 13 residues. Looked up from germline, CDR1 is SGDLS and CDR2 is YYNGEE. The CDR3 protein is CASSDRQTGELFF. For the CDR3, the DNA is TGTGCCAGCAGTGACCGACAGACCGGGGAGCTGTTTTTT.

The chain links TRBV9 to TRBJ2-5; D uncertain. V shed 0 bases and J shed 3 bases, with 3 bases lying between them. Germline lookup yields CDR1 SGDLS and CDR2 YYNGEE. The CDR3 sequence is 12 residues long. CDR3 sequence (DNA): TGTGCCAGCAGCGTAGGCGAAGAGACCCAGTACTTC. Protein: CASSVGEETQYF.

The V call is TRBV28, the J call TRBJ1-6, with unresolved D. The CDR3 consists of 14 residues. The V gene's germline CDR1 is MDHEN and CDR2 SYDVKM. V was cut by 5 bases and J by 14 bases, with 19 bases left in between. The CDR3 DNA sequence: TGTGCCAGCAGTAAAGGATTTCCCCTAGGTACCCTCCACTTT. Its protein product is CASSKGFPLGTLHF.

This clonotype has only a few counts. The CDR3 here is CASSLAPGLLEAFF. The CDR3 coding sequence is TGTGCCAGCAGCTTAGCGCCAGGGCTCCTTGAAGCTTTCTTT. The chain combines TRBV7-8 with TRBJ1-1; D perhaps matches TRBD1 (5 bases). V was pared by 0 bases and J by 7 bases, with 12 bases between. The CDR3 consists of 14 residues. CDR1 and CDR2 from the germline V gene are SGHVS and FQNEAQ.

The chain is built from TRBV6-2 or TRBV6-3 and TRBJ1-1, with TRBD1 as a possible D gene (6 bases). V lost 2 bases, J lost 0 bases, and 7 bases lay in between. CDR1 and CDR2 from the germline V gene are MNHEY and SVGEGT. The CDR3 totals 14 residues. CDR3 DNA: TGTGCCAGCAGTTACGCAGGGGTGAACACTGAAGCTTTCTTT. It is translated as CASSYAGVNTEAFF.

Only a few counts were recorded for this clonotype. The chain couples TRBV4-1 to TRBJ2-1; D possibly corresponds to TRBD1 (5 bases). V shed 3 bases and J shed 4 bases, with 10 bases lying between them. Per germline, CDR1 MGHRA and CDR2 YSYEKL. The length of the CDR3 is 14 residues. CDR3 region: CASSQTELYNEQFF. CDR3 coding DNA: TGCGCCAGCAGCCAGACAGAATTATACAATGAGCAGTTCTTC.